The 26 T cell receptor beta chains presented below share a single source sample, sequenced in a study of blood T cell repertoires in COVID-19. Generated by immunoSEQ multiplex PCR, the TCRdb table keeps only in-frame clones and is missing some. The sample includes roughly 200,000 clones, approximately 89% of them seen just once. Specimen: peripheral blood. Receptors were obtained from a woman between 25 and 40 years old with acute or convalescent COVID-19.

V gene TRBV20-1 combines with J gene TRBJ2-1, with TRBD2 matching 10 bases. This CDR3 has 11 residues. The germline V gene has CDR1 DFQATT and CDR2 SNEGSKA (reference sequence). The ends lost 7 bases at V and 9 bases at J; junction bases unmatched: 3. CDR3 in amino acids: CSVLAGVEQFF. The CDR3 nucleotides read TGCAGTGTTCTAGCGGGAGTTGAGCAGTTCTTC.

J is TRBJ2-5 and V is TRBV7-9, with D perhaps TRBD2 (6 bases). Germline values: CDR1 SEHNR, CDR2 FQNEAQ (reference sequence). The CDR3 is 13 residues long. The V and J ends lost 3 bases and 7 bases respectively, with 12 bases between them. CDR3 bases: TGTGCCAGCAGCTTGGGGACTGGATGGACCCAGTACTTC. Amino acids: CASSLGTGWTQYF.

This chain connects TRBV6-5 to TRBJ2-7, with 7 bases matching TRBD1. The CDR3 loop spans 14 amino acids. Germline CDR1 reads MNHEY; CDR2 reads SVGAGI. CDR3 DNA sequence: TGTGCATTACAAAGGGCAGGGGGAGCCTACGAGCAGTACTTC. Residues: CALQRAGGAYEQYF.

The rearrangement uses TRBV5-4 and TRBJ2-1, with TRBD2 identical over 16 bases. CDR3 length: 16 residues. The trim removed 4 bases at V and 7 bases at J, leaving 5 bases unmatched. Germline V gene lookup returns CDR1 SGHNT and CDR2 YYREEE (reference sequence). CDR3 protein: CASSPGTSGRANEQFF. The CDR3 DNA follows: TGTGCCAGCAGCCCCGGGACTAGCGGGAGGGCTAATGAGCAGTTCTTC.

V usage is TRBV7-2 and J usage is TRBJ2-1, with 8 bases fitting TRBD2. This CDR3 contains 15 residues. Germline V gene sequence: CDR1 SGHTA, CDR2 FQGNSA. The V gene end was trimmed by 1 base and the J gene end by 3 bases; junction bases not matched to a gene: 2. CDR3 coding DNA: TGTGCCAGCAGCTTAGGCGGGAGGAACTACAATGAGCAGTTCTTC. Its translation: CASSLGGRNYNEQFF. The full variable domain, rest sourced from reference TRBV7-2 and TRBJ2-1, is GAGVSQSPSNKVTEKGKDVELRCDPISGHTALYWYRQSLGQGLEFLIYFQGNSAPDKSGLPSDRFSAERTGGSVSTLTIQRTQQEDSAVYLCASSLGGRNYNEQFFGPGTRLTVL.

This CDR3 reads CASRGGGSVHEQYF. Written as DNA, the CDR3 is TGTGCCAGCAGGGGAGGCGGGAGTGTGCACGAGCAGTACTTC. The chain carries TRBV28 and TRBJ2-7; 7 bases line up with TRBD2. The CDR3 totals 14 residues. Trimming at V came to 6 bases and at J to 5 bases, leaving 10 bases not matched to a gene. Germline V gene data show CDR1 as MDHEN and CDR2 as SYDVKM.

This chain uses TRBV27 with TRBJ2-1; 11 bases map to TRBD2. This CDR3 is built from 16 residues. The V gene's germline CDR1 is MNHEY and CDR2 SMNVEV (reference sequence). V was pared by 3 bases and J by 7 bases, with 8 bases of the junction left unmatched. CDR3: CASSFVGTSGRNEQFF. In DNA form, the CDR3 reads TGTGCCAGCAGTTTCGTAGGGACTAGCGGCAGAAATGAGCAGTTCTTC.

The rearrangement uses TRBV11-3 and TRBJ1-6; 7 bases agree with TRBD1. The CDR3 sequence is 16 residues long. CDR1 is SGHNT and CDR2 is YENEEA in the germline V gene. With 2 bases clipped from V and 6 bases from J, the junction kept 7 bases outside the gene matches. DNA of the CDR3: TGTGCCAGCAGCTTATTAGGGGGACAGTTTAATTCACCCCTCCACTTT. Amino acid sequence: CASSLLGGQFNSPLHF.

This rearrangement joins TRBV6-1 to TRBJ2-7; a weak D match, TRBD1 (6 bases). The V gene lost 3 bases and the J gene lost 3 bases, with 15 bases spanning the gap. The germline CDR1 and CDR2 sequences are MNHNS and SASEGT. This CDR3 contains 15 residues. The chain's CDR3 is CASSDFVGQFYEQYF. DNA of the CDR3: TGTGCCAGCAGTGATTTCGTAGGACAGTTCTACGAGCAGTACTTC.

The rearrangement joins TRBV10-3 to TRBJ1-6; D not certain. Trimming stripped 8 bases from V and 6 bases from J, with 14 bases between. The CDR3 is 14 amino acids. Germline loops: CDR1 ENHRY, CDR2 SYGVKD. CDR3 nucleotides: TGTGCCATCGCTTCCTCTGGGCCTAATTCACCCCTCCACTTT. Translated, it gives CAIASSGPNSPLHF.

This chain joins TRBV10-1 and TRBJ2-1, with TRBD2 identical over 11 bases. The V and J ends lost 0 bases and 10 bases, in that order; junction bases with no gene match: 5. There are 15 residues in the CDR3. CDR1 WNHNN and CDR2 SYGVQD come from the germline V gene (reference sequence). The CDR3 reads CASSESSGRAAEQFF. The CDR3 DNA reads TGCGCCAGCAGTGAGTCTAGCGGGAGGGCCGCGGAGCAGTTCTTC.

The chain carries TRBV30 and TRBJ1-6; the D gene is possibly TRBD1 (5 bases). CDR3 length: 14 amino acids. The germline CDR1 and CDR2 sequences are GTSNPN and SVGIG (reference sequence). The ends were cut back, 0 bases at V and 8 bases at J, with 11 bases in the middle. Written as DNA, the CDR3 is TGTGCCTGGAGTGTACAGGTGCTGTATTCACCCCTCCACTTT. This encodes CAWSVQVLYSPLHF.

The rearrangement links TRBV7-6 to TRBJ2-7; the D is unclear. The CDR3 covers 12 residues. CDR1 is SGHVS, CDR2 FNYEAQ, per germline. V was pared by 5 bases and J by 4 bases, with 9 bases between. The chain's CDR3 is CASSPNSYEQYF. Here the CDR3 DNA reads TGTGCCAGCAGCCCGAACTCGTACGAGCAGTACTTC. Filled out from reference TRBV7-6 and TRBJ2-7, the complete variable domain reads GAGVSQSPRYKVTKRGQDVALRCDPISGHVSLYWYRQALGQGPEFLTYFNYEAQQDKSGLPNDRFSAERPEGSISTLTIQRTEQRDSAMYRCASSPNSYEQYFGPGTRLTVT.

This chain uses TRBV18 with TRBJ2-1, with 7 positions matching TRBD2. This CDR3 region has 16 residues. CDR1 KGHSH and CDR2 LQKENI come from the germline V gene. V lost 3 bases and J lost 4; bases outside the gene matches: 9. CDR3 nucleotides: TGTGCCAGCTCACCGACGGTGGGAGGGCAATACAATGAGCAGTTCTTC. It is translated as CASSPTVGGQYNEQFF.

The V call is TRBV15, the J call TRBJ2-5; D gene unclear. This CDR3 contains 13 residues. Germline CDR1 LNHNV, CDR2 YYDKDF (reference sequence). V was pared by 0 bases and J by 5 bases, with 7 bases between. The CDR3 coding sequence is TGTGCCACCAGCAGAGATGTTAGCGAGACCCAGTACTTC. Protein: CATSRDVSETQYF.

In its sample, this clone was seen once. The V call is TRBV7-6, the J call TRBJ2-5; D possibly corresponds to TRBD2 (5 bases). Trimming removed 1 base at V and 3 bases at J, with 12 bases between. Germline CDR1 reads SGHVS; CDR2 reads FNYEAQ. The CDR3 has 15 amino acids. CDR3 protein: CASSLVSVGEETQYF. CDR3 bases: TGTGCCAGCAGCTTAGTTTCCGTGGGAGAAGAGACCCAGTACTTC.

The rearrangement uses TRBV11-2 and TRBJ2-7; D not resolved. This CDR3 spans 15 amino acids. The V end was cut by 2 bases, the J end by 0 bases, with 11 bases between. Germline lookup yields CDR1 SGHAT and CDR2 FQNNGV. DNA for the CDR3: TGTGCCAGCAGCTTATACCGGGTGGCCTCCTACGAGCAGTACTTC. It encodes CASSLYRVASYEQYF.

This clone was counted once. The DNA for the CDR3 is TGTGCCAGCACCCGGACTAGTTGGGAGCAGTACTTC. This codes for CASTRTSWEQYF. The chain employs TRBV25-1 and TRBJ2-7; 7 nucleotides agree with TRBD2. This CDR3 spans 12 amino acids. The V gene's germline CDR1 is MGHDK and CDR2 SYGVNS. V dropped 7 bases and J dropped 7; count of bases not matched to a gene: 7.

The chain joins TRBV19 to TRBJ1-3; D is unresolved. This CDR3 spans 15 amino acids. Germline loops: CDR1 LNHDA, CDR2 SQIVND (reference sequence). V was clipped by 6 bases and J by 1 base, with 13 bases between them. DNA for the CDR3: TGTGCCAGTAGGGTTCGGGGTTCATCTGGAAACACCATATATTTT. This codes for CASRVRGSSGNTIYF.

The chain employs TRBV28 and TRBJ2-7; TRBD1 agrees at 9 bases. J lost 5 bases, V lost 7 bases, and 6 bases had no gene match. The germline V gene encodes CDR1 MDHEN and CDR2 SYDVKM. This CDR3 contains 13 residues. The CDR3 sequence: CASTGGTGHEQYF. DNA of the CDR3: TGTGCCAGCACTGGCGGGACAGGGCACGAGCAGTACTTC.

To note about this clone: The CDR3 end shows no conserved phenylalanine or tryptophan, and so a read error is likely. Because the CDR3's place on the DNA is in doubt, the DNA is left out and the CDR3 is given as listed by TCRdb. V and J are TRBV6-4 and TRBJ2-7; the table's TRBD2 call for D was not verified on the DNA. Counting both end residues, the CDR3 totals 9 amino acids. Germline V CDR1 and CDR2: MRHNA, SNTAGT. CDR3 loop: CASRTSGIS.

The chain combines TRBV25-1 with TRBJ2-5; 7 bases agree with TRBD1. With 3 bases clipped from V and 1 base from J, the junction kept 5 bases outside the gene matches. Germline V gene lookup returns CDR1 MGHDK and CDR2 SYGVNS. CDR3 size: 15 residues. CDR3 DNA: TGTGCCAGCAGTGACCCGGGACAGTCCCAAGAGACCCAGTACTTC. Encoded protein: CASSDPGQSQETQYF. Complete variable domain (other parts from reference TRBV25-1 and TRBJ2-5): EADIYQTPRYLVIGTGKKITLECSQTMGHDKMYWYQQDPGMELHLIHYSYGVNSTEKGDLSSESTVSRIRTEHFPLTLESARPSHTSQYLCASSDPGQSQETQYFGPGTRLLVL.

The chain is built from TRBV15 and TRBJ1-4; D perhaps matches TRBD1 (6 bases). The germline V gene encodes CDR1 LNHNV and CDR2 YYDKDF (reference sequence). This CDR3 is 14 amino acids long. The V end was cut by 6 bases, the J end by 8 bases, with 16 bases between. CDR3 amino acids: CATSPGGAWEKLFF. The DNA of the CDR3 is TGTGCCACCAGTCCTGGGGGCGCTTGGGAAAAACTGTTTTTT.

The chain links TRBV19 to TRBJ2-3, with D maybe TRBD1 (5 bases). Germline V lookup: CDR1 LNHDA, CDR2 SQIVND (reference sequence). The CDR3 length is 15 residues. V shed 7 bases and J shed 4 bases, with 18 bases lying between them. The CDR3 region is CASKARIMGPDTQYF. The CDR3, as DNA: TGTGCCAGTAAGGCCCGTATTATGGGGCCAGATACGCAGTATTTT.

The CDR3 DNA follows: TGTGCCAGCAGCCAGGCTCGGACTAGCGGGGAGAGCTACGAGCAGTACTTC. This gives the protein CASSQARTSGESYEQYF. The chain uses TRBV4-2 and TRBJ2-7; 12 nucleotides match TRBD2. Trimming took 3 bases from V and 3 from J; bases not matched to a gene: 9. CDR1 and CDR2 from the germline V gene are LGHNA and YNFKEQ. The CDR3 totals 17 residues.

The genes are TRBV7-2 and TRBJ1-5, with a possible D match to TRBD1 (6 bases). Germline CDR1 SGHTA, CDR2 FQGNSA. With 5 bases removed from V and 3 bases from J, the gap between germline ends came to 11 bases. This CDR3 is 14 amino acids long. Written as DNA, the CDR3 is TGTGCCAGCAGCGCTTACAGGGTCAATCAGCCCCAGCATTTT. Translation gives CASSAYRVNQPQHF. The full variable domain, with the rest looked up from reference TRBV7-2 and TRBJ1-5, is GAGVSQSPSNKVTEKGKDVELRCDPISGHTALYWYRQSLGQGLEFLIYFQGNSAPDKSGLPSDRFSAERTGGSVSTLTIQRTQQEDSAVYLCASSAYRVNQPQHFGDGTRLSIL.